The 23 T cell receptor beta chains presented below share a single source sample, sequenced in a study of blood T cell repertoires in COVID-19. Repertoires were generated with immunoSEQ multiplex PCR, while TCRdb's copy carries only in-frame clones and drops some. Of approximately 200,000 clones in the sample, 80% to 85% were seen once. Sequenced input: PBMCs or T cells enriched from blood (not recorded which). These TCRs come from a man aged 40-49 years who had recovered from COVID-19.

This sequence joins TRBV10-2 and TRBJ1-5; D may be TRBD1 (5 bases). The CDR3 is 15 residues long. Germline-derived CDR1 and CDR2 are WSHSY and SAAADI. The V end lost 2 bases, the J end lost 2 bases, and 10 bases lay between the germline ends. CDR3 in amino acids: CASSETGEGNQPQHF. In DNA form, the CDR3 reads TGCGCCAGCAGTGAGACGGGGGAGGGCAATCAGCCCCAGCATTTT.

V and J are TRBV27 and TRBJ2-7, with TRBD1 matching over 9 bases. This CDR3 comprises 16 residues. The trim removed 7 bases at V and 4 bases at J, leaving 14 bases unmatched. CDR1 MNHEY and CDR2 SMNVEV come from the germline V gene (reference sequence). The DNA for the CDR3 is TGTGCCAGCACCCCTAGACCGGGACAGGGATCATACGAGCAGTACTTC. Amino acids: CASTPRPGQGSYEQYF.

CDR3: CASSYLGTGFGYGYTF. The CDR3 DNA follows: TGTGCCAGCAGCTACCTTGGGACAGGATTCGGTTATGGCTACACCTTC. This chain uses TRBV7-9 with TRBJ1-2, with 8 bases identical to TRBD1. V gave up 4 bases and J gave up 5 bases; unmatched junction bases: 12. Germline V gives CDR1 SEHNR, CDR2 FQNEAQ (reference sequence). The CDR3 covers 16 residues.

This chain connects TRBV2 to TRBJ2-7; unclear D gene. CDR1 and CDR2 (germline): SNHLY, FYNNEI. The CDR3 has 14 amino acids. The V and J ends lost 1 base and 4 bases respectively, with 11 bases between them. CDR3 residues: CASSEGRVSYEQYF. The CDR3 bases are TGTGCCAGCAGTGAAGGAAGAGTAAGTTACGAGCAGTACTTC.

The chain is built from TRBV6-2 or TRBV6-3 and TRBJ1-1, with D perhaps matching TRBD1 (6 bases). The V end was cut by 2 bases, the J end by 7 bases, with 14 bases between. CDR1 and CDR2 (germline): MNHEY, SVGEGT. The length of the CDR3 is 14 residues. Written as DNA, the CDR3 is TGTGCCAGCAGTTACCTCCTTGCACAGGGTGAAGCTTTCTTT. This gives the protein CASSYLLAQGEAFF.

This clone was detected once. In DNA form, the CDR3 reads TGTGCCAGCAGCGTAAATCGCGGTGAAGCTTTCTTT. It translates to CASSVNRGEAFF. This chain connects TRBV9 to TRBJ1-1; D unclear. The CDR3 runs to 12 residues. The germline gives CDR1 SGDLS, CDR2 YYNGEE. V was cut by 1 base and J by 7 bases, with 8 bases left in between.

This clone was found once. The chain combines TRBV4-1 with TRBJ2-3; unclear D gene. The V gene lost 0 bases and the J gene lost 2 bases, with 9 bases spanning the gap. The CDR3 consists of 15 residues. Germline V lookup: CDR1 MGHRA, CDR2 YSYEKL. The CDR3 reads CASSQDGANTDTQYF. CDR3 nucleotide sequence: TGCGCCAGCAGCCAAGACGGAGCTAACACAGATACGCAGTATTTT.

J is TRBJ1-2 and V is TRBV3-1 (or the pseudogene TRBV3-2); D gene unclear. Trimming cost V 1 base and J 4 bases, with 7 bases left between them. Germline V gene lookup returns CDR1 LGHDT and CDR2 YNNKEL (reference sequence). The CDR3 has 13 residues. The CDR3 loop is CASSQGAPYGYTF. CDR3 DNA sequence: TGTGCCAGCAGCCAAGGGGCGCCCTATGGCTACACCTTC.

This sequence joins TRBV11-2 and TRBJ2-7; D is ambiguous. V was clipped by 4 bases and J by 6 bases, with 7 bases between them. The CDR3 is 11 amino acids. Germline V lookup: CDR1 SGHAT, CDR2 FQNNGV. The CDR3 reads CASSSTAEQYF. CDR3 nucleotides: TGTGCCAGCAGCTCTACAGCCGAGCAGTACTTC.

The chain is built from TRBV2 and TRBJ1-3; D might be TRBD1 (5 bases). Trimming pared 2 bases from V and 1 base from J, leaving 18 bases between. The CDR3 consists of 18 residues. CDR1 and CDR2 from the germline V gene are SNHLY and FYNNEI. This chain's CDR3 is CASSEQGAPLLSGNTIYF. CDR3 in DNA: TGTGCCAGCAGTGAACAAGGGGCTCCCCTTCTATCTGGAAACACCATATATTTT.

The chain has TRBV19 and TRBJ1-1; D not certain. The germline V gene has CDR1 LNHDA and CDR2 SQIVND (reference sequence). V lost 7 bases to trimming and J lost 3 bases, with 12 bases between them. The length of the CDR3 is 13 residues. In DNA, the CDR3 is TGTGCCAGTACTTTAAATCGGGACACTGAAGCTTTCTTT. It yields the protein CASTLNRDTEAFF.

J is TRBJ2-3 and V is TRBV5-5; D is perhaps TRBD2 (6 bases). Germline loops: CDR1 SGHKS, CDR2 YYEKEE (reference sequence). V dropped 2 bases and J dropped 10 bases, with 17 bases sitting between them. The CDR3 length is 14 residues. The CDR3 is CASSLNWGTGAQYF. The CDR3 nucleotides are TGTGCCAGCAGCTTAAACTGGGGGACGGGGGCGCAGTATTTT.

This clone showed up just a few times. The chain is built from TRBV7-6 and TRBJ2-3; 11 bases are shared with TRBD2. J lost 3 bases, V lost 2 bases, and 7 bases had no gene match. There are 17 residues in the CDR3. Per germline, CDR1 SGHVS and CDR2 FNYEAQ. CDR3 sequence (DNA): TGTGCCAGCAGCTTACTAGCGGGGGGCCCACAGACAGATACGCAGTATTTT. Protein product: CASSLLAGGPQTDTQYF.

The rearrangement joins TRBV28 to TRBJ1-2; D is possibly TRBD1 (5 bases). Trimming pared 6 bases from V and 4 bases from J, leaving 18 bases between. CDR3 length: 15 residues. Germline assignment: CDR1 MDHEN and CDR2 SYDVKM. The CDR3 nucleotides are TGTGCCAGCAGCCGGGGGGGTGGCTATCTCTATGGCTACACCTTC. This codes for CASSRGGGYLYGYTF.

This clone came up a few times. The gene calls are TRBV19 and TRBJ2-1; 9 bases fit TRBD1. The CDR3 has 17 amino acids. Germline V gene data show CDR1 as LNHDA and CDR2 as SQIVND (reference sequence). V trimming: 3 bases; J trimming: 6 bases; junction bases outside the gene matches: 12. The CDR3 loop is CASSMRYWDRDINEQFF. The CDR3 DNA is TGTGCCAGTAGTATGAGGTATTGGGACAGGGATATCAATGAGCAGTTCTTC.

The V and J genes are TRBV5-6 and TRBJ1-2; a possible D gene is TRBD1 (5 bases). Germline-derived CDR1 and CDR2 are SGHDT and YYEEEE. The CDR3 contains 14 residues. Trimming took off 0 bases at V and 5 bases at J, with 11 bases between the two ends. The CDR3 nucleotides are TGTGCCAGCAGCTTGGAAACAGGACGGTATGGCTACACCTTC. It specifies CASSLETGRYGYTF.

The chain recombines TRBV19 with TRBJ2-6, with 8 bases that match TRBD2. CDR1 and CDR2 (germline): LNHDA, SQIVND (reference sequence). Trimming cost V 6 bases and J 0 bases; bases outside gene matches: 1. The CDR3 is 15 residues long. CDR3 coding DNA: TGTGCCAGTAGGAGCGGGGGCTCTGGGGCCAACGTCCTGACTTTC. It codes for CASRSGGSGANVLTF.

The CDR3 spells CAISEFTGNQPQHF. Written as DNA, the CDR3 is TGTGCCATCAGTGAATTTACAGGGAATCAGCCCCAGCATTTT. J is TRBJ1-5 and V is TRBV10-3; D perhaps matches TRBD1 (6 bases). The CDR3 runs 14 residues. Trimming stripped 3 bases from V and 4 bases from J, with 10 bases between. From germline, CDR1 is ENHRY and CDR2 SYGVKD.

This chain joins TRBV9 and TRBJ2-2; tentatively, D is TRBD2 (5 bases). The length of the CDR3 is 15 residues. The V gene's germline CDR1 is SGDLS and CDR2 YYNGEE. V was cut by 1 base and J by 8 bases, with 15 bases left in between. The CDR3 sequence: CASSVRSGNAGELFF. CDR3 nucleotide sequence: TGTGCCAGCAGCGTAAGGTCCGGGAACGCGGGGGAGCTGTTTTTT.

The chain couples TRBV30 to TRBJ1-2; possible D gene TRBD1, 6 bases. The ends were cut back, 3 bases at V and 7 bases at J, with 21 bases in the middle. This CDR3 has 15 amino acids. Per germline, CDR1 GTSNPN and CDR2 SVGIG (reference sequence). The DNA for the CDR3 is TGTGCCTGGAGCCTCCTCTCGGGGGGCGACTCTGGCTACACCTTC. Protein: CAWSLLSGGDSGYTF.

The V and J genes are TRBV4-2 and TRBJ2-1, with 7 bases identical to TRBD2. Germline V gene data show CDR1 as LGHNA and CDR2 as YNFKEQ. The CDR3 sequence is 16 residues long. The V and J ends lost 4 bases and 4 bases, in that order; junction bases with no gene match: 10. The chain's CDR3 is CASSRGEASGYNEQFF. The CDR3 DNA reads TGTGCCAGCAGCCGCGGCGAAGCTAGCGGATACAATGAGCAGTTCTTC.

The gene calls are TRBV2 and TRBJ1-5, with unresolved D. CDR3 length: 17 amino acids. Deletions cut 5 bases from V and 0 bases from J, with 17 bases between. Germline CDR1 is SNHLY and CDR2 is FYNNEI. The CDR3 sequence: CASSHNLVNPSNQPQHF. DNA of the CDR3: TGTGCCAGCAGTCATAACCTAGTTAACCCTAGCAATCAGCCCCAGCATTTT.

This clone has just one count. The CDR3, as DNA: TGTGCCAGCAGCGTAGCCGGGGTGGGGGCATACACAGATACGCAGTATTTT. Amino acids: CASSVAGVGAYTDTQYF. The V call is TRBV9, the J call TRBJ2-3; D possibly corresponds to TRBD1 (6 bases). CDR3 length: 17 amino acids. The germline CDR1 and CDR2 sequences are SGDLS and YYNGEE. Trimming left V 0 bases short and J 2 bases short, with 16 bases between. Looking up the rest from reference TRBV9 and TRBJ2-3 gives the full variable domain: DSGVTQTPKHLITATGQRVTLRCSPRSGDLSVYWYQQSLDQGLQFLIQYYNGEERAKGNILERFSAQQFPDLHSELNLSSLELGDSALYFCASSVAGVGAYTDTQYFGPGTRLTVL.